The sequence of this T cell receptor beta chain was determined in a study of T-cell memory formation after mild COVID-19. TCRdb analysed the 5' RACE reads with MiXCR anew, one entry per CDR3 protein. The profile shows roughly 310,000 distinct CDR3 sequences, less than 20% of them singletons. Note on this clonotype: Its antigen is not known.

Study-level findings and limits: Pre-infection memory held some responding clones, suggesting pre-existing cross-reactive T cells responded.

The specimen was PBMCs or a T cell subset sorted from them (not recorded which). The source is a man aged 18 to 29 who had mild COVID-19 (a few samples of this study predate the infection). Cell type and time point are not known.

The CDR3 region has the DNA TGTGCCAGCAGTTACCCCGATAGACTAGCGGGGACAGATACGCAGTATTTT. Translation gives CASSYPDRLAGTDTQYF. The gene calls are TRBV6-6 and TRBJ2-3; 11 nucleotides line up with TRBD2. Per the germline V gene, CDR1 is MNHNY and CDR2 is SVGAGI (reference sequence). This CDR3 contains 17 residues. The V gene end was trimmed by 2 bases and the J gene end by 3 bases; junction bases not matched to a gene: 7.